The T cell receptor beta chain under discussion was sequenced for a study of blood T cell repertoires in COVID-19. Assignment of participants to cohorts was predicated upon participant-reported clinical history. The V and J ends lost 4 bases and 1 base respectively, with 22 bases between them. CDR1 and CDR2 (germline): SNHLY, FYNNEI. This CDR3 contains 18 residues. Only in-frame clones appear in the TCRdb table, and some are missing; sequencing was by immunoSEQ multiplex PCR. The top ten clones hold more than 8.5% of a sample with 150,000 to 200,000 clones, 88% of them seen once. Sequenced input: PBMCs or T cells enriched from blood (not recorded which). The origin of this receptor is a woman younger than 35 who had recovered from COVID-19. The J gene is TRBJ1-1, the V gene TRBV2, with D possibly matching TRBD1 (6 bases). The CDR3 nucleotides are TGTGCCAGCAGTGCCTTAGCCGGCAGGGGCGAGAGGAACACTGAAGCTTTCTTT. Translation: CASSALAGRGERNTEAFF.